One and the same sample provided the 4 T cell receptor beta chains below, sequenced in a study of OX40 agonist ivuxolimab in advanced cancers. Some clones are missing from TCRdb's copy, which holds only in-frame ones; the method was immunoSEQ multiplex PCR. The repertoire holds around 50,000 clones, with roughly 90% as singletons. The sequences come from CD4+ or CD8+ T cells sorted from blood, collected in a trial of the OX40 agonist ivuxolimab. The source of these receptors is an adult with an advanced solid tumor such as melanoma, head and neck, liver or kidney cancer.

V is TRBV19 and J is TRBJ2-2; possibly TRBD1 for D (5 bases). Trimming took off 9 bases at V and 2 bases at J, with 19 bases between the two ends. The CDR3 consists of 16 residues. Germline assignment: CDR1 LNHDA and CDR2 SQIVND (reference sequence). The CDR3 region is CASTVGSGLNTGELFF. The CDR3, as DNA: TGTGCCAGCACTGTGGGGTCAGGGCTTAACACCGGGGAGCTGTTTTTT.

The chain has TRBV5-1 and TRBJ2-1, with D unclear. Germline CDR1 is SGHRS and CDR2 is YFSETQ. With 4 bases removed from V and 7 bases from J, the gap between germline ends came to 18 bases. The CDR3 runs to 15 residues. CDR3: CASSPQAGGRNEQFF. DNA for the CDR3: TGCGCCAGCAGCCCGCAGGCAGGTGGACGGAATGAGCAGTTCTTC.

The chain has TRBV11-2 and TRBJ2-1; no clear D. CDR3 length: 15 residues. Germline CDR1 SGHAT, CDR2 FQNNGV. The V end lost 0 bases, the J end lost 3 bases, and 9 bases lay between the germline ends. In nucleotides, the CDR3 is TGTGCCAGCAGCTTAGATCAGAACTACTACAATGAGCAGTTCTTC. Its translation: CASSLDQNYYNEQFF.

This chain connects TRBV27 to TRBJ1-1; maybe TRBD1 (5 bases). The CDR3 covers 15 residues. The germline V and J ends were trimmed by 7 bases and 5 bases, with 20 bases remaining between them. The V gene's germline CDR1 is MNHEY and CDR2 SMNVEV (reference sequence). CDR3 protein: CASTRSAAWGTEAFF. The CDR3, as DNA: TGTGCCAGCACCAGATCGGCAGCCTGGGGGACTGAAGCTTTCTTT.